This TCR beta chain derives from a study of blood T cell repertoires in COVID-19. As for the study in general: The United States, Italy and Spain provided the acute and convalescent COVID-19 samples. The analysed material was cDNA or gDNA that came from T cells, B-cell-depleted T cells, or PBMCs.

Participants were placed into cohorts based on the clinical history they reported. Germline V lookup: CDR1 SEHNR, CDR2 FQNEAQ (reference sequence). V dropped 5 bases and J dropped 4; count of bases not matched to a gene: 8. The CDR3 has 15 amino acids. Methods used by the authors: How many nucleated cells were present was estimated from reference gene primer amplification. Assay: immunoSEQ multiplex PCR; the TCRdb copy retains only in-frame clones and omits some. The DNA was the basis for D and trimming; V, J and clone size are from that table. The data hold more than 300,000 clones, with 90% to 95% observed a single time.

This clonotype originated in a woman in her 40s who had been exposed to COVID-19. The sample comprised PBMCs or T cells enriched from blood (not recorded which). The chain links TRBV7-9 to TRBJ1-5; TRBD1 matches at 7 bases. The CDR3 spells CASSPGDRVNQPQHF. The CDR3 DNA reads as TGTGCCAGCAGCCCCGGCGACAGGGTAAATCAGCCCCAGCATTTT.